The sequence of this T cell receptor beta chain was determined in a study of cytomegalovirus exposure and HLA in healthy donors. General study results and limits: Across donors, sequencing depth was assumed by presence/absence analyses to be roughly uniform. There were several of the most significant clusters that appeared linked to common viral pathogens in a later analysis.

The V gene lost 5 bases and the J gene lost 4 bases, with 14 bases spanning the gap. Germline CDR1 and CDR2: MDHEN and SYDVKM. CDR3 length equals 14 residues. PCR involved 60 Vbeta and 13 Jbeta primers. Data came from immunoSEQ multiplex PCR; TCRdb stores just in-frame clones and leaves some out. The sample lists over 150,000 clones; around four fifths were seen once. In this sample, this clone turned up once. The antigen remains undetermined. The sequenced sample consisted of PBMCs. The sequence was collected from a man in his forties or fifties in good health and CMV-seropositive. The rearrangement uses TRBV28 and TRBJ1-2; the D gene is possibly TRBD1 (6 bases). DNA of the CDR3: TGTGCCAGCAGTGGACAGTTGCCACCCTATGGCTACACCTTC. It is translated as CASSGQLPPYGYTF.